This TCR beta chain was obtained from a study of T cells after yellow fever vaccination. TCR cDNA was made by 5'RACE template switching, adding a universal primer site and UMIs. MiXCR, applied by TCRdb to the 5' RACE reads, yields one record per CDR3 protein. The table lists nearly 550,000 distinct CDR3 sequences, over 15% of them singletons, with around an eighth in the top ten. Study results and limitations: Abundant clonotypes from the bulk population could get into FACS-sorted repertoires as contaminants.

This clonotype was seen a few times. The antigen is undetermined. Sequencing used PBMCs, obtained 15 days after the yellow fever booster vaccination. This clonotype was obtained from a man under 40 who received the YFV17D yellow fever vaccine.

Written as DNA, the CDR3 is TGTGCCAGCAGAAGGGGAGGTGATATCAAAAGAGAGCAGTACTTC. Amino acids: CASRRGGDIKREQYF. This chain joins TRBV6-1 and TRBJ2-7, with TRBD2 as a possible D gene (6 bases). The CDR3 has 15 amino acids. The V end was cut by 6 bases, the J end by 7 bases, with 22 bases between. CDR1 is MNHNS and CDR2 is SASEGT in the germline V gene.